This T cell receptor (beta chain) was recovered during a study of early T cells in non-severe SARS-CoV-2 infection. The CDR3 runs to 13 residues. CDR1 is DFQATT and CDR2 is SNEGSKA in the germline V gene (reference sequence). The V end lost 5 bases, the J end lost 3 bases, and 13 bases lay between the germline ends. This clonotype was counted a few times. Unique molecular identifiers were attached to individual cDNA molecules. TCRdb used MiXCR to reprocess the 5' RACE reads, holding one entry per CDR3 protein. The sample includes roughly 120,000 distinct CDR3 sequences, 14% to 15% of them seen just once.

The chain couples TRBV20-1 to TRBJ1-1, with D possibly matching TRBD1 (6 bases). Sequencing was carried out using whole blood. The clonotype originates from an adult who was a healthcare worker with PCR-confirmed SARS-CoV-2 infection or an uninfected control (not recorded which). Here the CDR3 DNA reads TGCAGTGCTCGCAGGGGATTCGACACTGAAGCTTTCTTT. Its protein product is CSARRGFDTEAFF.